Sequencing of this T cell receptor beta chain was carried out in a study of cytomegalovirus exposure and HLA in healthy donors. Study-wide results and limits: Another analysis was done later, and it associated over 15,000 TCR beta sequences with HLA alleles at 0.05 false discovery rate. Some V segments, including TRBV6-2 and TRBV6-3, were excluded as indistinguishable.

Worth noting for this clone: The antigen remains unidentified.

The CDR3 is 16 residues long. Germline V gene data show CDR1 as LGHNA and CDR2 as YNFKEQ. With 1 base clipped from V and 5 bases from J, the junction kept 8 bases outside the gene matches. Use of 60 Vbeta and 13 Jbeta primers characterized the PCR. TCRdb keeps only in-frame clones here, not all; method: immunoSEQ multiplex PCR. The ten most abundant clones cover approximately 7% of a sample with 50,000 or so clones. The sample was PBMCs. This chain links TRBV4-2 with TRBJ2-1; 7 bases align to TRBD2. The sequence was obtained from a woman aged 40 to 50 in good health and CMV-seronegative. CDR3 sequence: CASSQAGGSGNNEQFF. The CDR3 DNA sequence: TGTGCCAGCAGCCAAGCGGGCGGGAGTGGTAACAATGAGCAGTTCTTC.